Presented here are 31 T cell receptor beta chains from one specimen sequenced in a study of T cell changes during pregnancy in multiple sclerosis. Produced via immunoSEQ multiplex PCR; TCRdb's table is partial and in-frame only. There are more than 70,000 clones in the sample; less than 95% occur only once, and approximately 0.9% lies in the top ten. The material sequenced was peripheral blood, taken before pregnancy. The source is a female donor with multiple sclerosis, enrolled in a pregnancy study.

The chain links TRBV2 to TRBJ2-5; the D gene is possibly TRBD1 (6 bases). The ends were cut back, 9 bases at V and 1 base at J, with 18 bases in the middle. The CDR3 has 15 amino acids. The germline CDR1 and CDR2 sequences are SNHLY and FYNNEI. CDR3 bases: TGTGCCAGAACACAGGGCTGGGGCACCCAAGAGACCCAGTACTTC. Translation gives CARTQGWGTQETQYF.

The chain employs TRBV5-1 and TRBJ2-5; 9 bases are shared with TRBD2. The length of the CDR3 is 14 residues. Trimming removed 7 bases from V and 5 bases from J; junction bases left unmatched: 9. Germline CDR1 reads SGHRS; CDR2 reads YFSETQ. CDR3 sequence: CASFAGGSYETQYF. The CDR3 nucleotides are TGCGCCAGCTTCGCGGGGGGGAGTTACGAGACCCAGTACTTC. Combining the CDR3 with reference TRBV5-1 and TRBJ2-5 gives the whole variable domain KAGVTQTPRYLIKTRGQQVTLSCSPISGHRSVSWYQQTPGQGLQFLFEYFSETQRNKGNFPGRFSGRQFSNSRSEMNVSTLELGDSALYLCASFAGGSYETQYFGPGTRLLVL.

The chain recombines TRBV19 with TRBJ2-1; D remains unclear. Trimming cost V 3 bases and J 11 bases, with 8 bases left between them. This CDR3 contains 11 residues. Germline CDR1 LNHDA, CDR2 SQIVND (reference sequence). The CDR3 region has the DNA TGTGCCAGTAGTATCGCAGTTAAGCAGTTCTTC. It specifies CASSIAVKQFF. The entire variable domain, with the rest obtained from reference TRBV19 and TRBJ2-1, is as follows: DGGITQSPKYLFRKEGQNVTLSCEQNLNHDAMYWYRQDPGQGLRLIYYSQIVNDFQKGDIAEGYSVSREKKESFPLTVTSAQKNPTAFYLCASSIAVKQFFGPGTRLTVL.

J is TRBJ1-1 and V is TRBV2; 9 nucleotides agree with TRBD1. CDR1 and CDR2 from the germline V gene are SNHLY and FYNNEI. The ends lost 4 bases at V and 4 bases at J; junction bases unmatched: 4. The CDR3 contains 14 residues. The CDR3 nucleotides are TGTGCCAGCAGTGTAAAACAGGGGGCCACTGAAGCTTTCTTT. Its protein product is CASSVKQGATEAFF.

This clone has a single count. The CDR3 loop reads CASSSGQGHLNTEAFF. The CDR3 DNA sequence: TGCGCCAGCAGCTCGGGGCAGGGACACCTCAACACTGAAGCTTTCTTT. The chain uses TRBV5-1 and TRBJ1-1; D might be TRBD1 (6 bases). Looked up from germline, CDR1 is SGHRS and CDR2 is YFSETQ. The CDR3 sequence is 16 residues long. V lost 3 bases and J 2 bases, leaving 17 bases between the germline ends. The whole variable domain, remainder taken from reference TRBV5-1 and TRBJ1-1, is KAGVTQTPRYLIKTRGQQVTLSCSPISGHRSVSWYQQTPGQGLQFLFEYFSETQRNKGNFPGRFSGRQFSNSRSEMNVSTLELGDSALYLCASSSGQGHLNTEAFFGQGTRLTVV.

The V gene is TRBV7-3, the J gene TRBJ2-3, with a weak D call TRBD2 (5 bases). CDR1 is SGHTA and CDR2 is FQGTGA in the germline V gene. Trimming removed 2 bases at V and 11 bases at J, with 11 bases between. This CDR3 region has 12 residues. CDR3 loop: CASSLQDSKQYF. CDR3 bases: TGTGCCAGCAGCTTACAGGACTCCAAGCAGTATTTT.

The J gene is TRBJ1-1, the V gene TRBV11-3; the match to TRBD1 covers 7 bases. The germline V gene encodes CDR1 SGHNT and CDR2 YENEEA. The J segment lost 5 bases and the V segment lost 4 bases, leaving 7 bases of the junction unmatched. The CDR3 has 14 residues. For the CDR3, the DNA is TGTGCCAGCAGCTCCCGACAGGGTGCGACTGAAGCTTTCTTT. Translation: CASSSRQGATEAFF.

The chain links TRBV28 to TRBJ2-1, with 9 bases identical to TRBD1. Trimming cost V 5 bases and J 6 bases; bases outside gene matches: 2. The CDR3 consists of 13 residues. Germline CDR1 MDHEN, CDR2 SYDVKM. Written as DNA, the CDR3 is TGTGCCAGCAGTCCGACAGGGGGCAATGAGCAGTTCTTC. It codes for CASSPTGGNEQFF. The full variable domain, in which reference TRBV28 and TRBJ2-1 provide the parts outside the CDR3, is DVKVTQSSRYLVKRTGEKVFLECVQDMDHENMFWYRQDPGLGLRLIYFSYDVKMKEKGDIPEGYSVSREKKERFSLILESASTNQTSMYLCASSPTGGNEQFFGPGTRLTVL.

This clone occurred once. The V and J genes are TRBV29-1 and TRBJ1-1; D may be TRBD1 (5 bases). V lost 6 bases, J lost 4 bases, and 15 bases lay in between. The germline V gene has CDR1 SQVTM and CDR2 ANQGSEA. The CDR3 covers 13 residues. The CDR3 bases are TGCAGCGTCTGCCGCAGGGAGGGCACTGAAGCTTTCTTT. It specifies CSVCRREGTEAFF.

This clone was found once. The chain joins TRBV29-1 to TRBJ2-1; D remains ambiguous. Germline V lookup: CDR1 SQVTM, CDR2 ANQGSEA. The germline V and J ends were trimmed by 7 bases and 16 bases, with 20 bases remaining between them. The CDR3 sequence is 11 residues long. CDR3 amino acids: CSAPRGGTFFF. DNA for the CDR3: TGCAGCGCCCCCCGAGGTGGAACCTTTTTCTTC.

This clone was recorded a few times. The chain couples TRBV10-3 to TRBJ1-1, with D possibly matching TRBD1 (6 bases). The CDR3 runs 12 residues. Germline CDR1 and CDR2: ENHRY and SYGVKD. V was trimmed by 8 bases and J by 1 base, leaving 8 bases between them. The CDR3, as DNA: TGTGCCATCCAGGACAGGAACACTGAAGCTTTCTTT. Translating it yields CAIQDRNTEAFF.

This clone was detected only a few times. The CDR3 loop is CASSLGSGTGELFF. The CDR3 nucleotides are TGCGCCAGCAGCTTGGGAAGCGGCACCGGGGAGCTGTTTTTT. The chain combines TRBV5-1 with TRBJ2-2; D possibly corresponds to TRBD2 (5 bases). The CDR3 is 14 residues long. Germline loops: CDR1 SGHRS, CDR2 YFSETQ. Trimming took off 0 bases at V and 4 bases at J, with 7 bases between the two ends. The variable domain in full, completed from reference TRBV5-1 and TRBJ2-2, reads KAGVTQTPRYLIKTRGQQVTLSCSPISGHRSVSWYQQTPGQGLQFLFEYFSETQRNKGNFPGRFSGRQFSNSRSEMNVSTLELGDSALYLCASSLGSGTGELFFGEGSRLTVL.

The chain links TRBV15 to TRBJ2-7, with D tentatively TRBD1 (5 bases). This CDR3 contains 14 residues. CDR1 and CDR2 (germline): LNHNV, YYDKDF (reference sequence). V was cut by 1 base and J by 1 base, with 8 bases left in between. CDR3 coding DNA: TGTGCCACCAGCAGAGCCCGACAGTCCTACGAGCAGTACTTC. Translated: CATSRARQSYEQYF.

CDR3 nucleotides: TGTGCCAGCAGCCAAGATAAAGGGCAGGGGCTGAGGGATACGCAGTATTTT. This codes for CASSQDKGQGLRDTQYF. V is TRBV4-2 and J is TRBJ2-3; D is perhaps TRBD1 (6 bases). Trimming removed 0 bases from V and 6 bases from J, with 19 bases in between. The CDR3 runs to 17 residues. The germline CDR1 and CDR2 sequences are LGHNA and YNFKEQ.

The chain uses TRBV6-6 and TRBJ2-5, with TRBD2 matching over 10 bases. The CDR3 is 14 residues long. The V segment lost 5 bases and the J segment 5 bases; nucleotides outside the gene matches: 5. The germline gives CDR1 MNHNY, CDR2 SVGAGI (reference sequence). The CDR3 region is CASSILAGRETQYF. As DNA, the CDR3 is TGTGCCAGCAGTATACTAGCGGGAAGGGAGACCCAGTACTTC.

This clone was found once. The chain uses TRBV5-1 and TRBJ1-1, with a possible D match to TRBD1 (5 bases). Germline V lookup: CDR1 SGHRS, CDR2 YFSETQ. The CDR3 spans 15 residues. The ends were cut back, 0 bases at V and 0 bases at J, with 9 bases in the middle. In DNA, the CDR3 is TGCGCCAGCAGCTTGGAGGGGCAGCTGAACACTGAAGCTTTCTTT. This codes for CASSLEGQLNTEAFF.

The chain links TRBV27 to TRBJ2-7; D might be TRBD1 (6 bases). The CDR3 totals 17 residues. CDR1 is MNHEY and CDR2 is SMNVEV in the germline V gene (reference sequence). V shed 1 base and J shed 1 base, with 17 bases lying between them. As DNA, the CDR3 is TGTGCCAGCAGTTTATTCGGCGCAGGGGAGATTTCCTACGAGCAGTACTTC. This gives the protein CASSLFGAGEISYEQYF.

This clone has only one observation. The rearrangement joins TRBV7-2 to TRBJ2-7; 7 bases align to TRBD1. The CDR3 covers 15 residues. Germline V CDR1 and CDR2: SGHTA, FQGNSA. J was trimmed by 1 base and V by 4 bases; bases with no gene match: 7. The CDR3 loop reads CASSSQTGWSYEQYF. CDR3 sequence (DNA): TGTGCCAGCAGCTCCCAGACAGGGTGGTCCTACGAGCAGTACTTC. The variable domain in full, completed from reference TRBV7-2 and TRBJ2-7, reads GAGVSQSPSNKVTEKGKDVELRCDPISGHTALYWYRQSLGQGLEFLIYFQGNSAPDKSGLPSDRFSAERTGGSVSTLTIQRTQQEDSAVYLCASSSQTGWSYEQYFGPGTRLTVT.

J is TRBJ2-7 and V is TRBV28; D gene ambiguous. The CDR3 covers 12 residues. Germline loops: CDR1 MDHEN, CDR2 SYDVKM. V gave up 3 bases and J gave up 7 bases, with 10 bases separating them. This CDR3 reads CASSFPPREQYF. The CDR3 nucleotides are TGTGCCAGCAGTTTTCCGCCGCGGGAGCAGTACTTC.

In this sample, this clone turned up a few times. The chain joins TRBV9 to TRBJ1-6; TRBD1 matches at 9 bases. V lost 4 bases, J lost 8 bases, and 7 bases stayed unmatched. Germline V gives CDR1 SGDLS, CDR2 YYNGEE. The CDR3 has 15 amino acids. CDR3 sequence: CASSSYRGLDSPLHF. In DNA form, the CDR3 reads TGTGCCAGCAGCTCCTACAGGGGGCTAGATTCACCCCTCCACTTT.

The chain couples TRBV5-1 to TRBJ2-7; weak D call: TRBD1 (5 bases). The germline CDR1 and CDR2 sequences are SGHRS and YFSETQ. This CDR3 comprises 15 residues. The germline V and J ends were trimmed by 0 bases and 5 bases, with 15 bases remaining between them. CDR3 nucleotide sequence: TGCGCCAGCAGCTTGGAGGGCCAGGGATGGGACGAGCAGTACTTC. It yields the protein CASSLEGQGWDEQYF.

Here the CDR3 reads CASTRDRGQGEQYF. CDR3 nucleotide sequence: TGCGCCAGCACCAGGGACAGGGGGCAGGGTGAGCAGTACTTC. V usage is TRBV5-1 and J usage is TRBJ2-7, with 12 bases fitting TRBD1. CDR3 size: 14 residues. Germline assignment: CDR1 SGHRS and CDR2 YFSETQ. After removal of 6 bases from V and 7 bases from J, the junction contained 8 bases not matched to a gene.

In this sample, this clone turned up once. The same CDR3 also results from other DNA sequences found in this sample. The CDR3 sequence: CASSVGGLNYGYTF. CDR3 coding DNA: TGTGCCAGCAGCGTAGGGGGCCTTAACTATGGCTACACCTTC. The rearrangement links TRBV9 to TRBJ1-2; D possibly corresponds to TRBD1 (5 bases). From germline, CDR1 is SGDLS and CDR2 YYNGEE. This CDR3 comprises 14 residues. The germline V and J ends were trimmed by 0 bases and 1 base, with 7 bases remaining between them.

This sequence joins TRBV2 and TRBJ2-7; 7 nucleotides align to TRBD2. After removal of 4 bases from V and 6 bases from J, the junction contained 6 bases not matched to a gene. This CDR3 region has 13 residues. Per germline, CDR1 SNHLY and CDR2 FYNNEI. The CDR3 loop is CASSVGWGGEQYF. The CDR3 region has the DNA TGTGCCAGCAGTGTGGGATGGGGGGGCGAGCAGTACTTC.

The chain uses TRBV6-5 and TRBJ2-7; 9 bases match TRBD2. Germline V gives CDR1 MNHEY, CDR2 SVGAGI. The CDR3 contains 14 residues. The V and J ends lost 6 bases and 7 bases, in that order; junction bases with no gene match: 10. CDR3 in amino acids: CASRSSSGTGEQYF. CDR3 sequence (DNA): TGTGCCAGCAGATCTTCTAGCGGGACGGGGGAGCAGTACTTC.

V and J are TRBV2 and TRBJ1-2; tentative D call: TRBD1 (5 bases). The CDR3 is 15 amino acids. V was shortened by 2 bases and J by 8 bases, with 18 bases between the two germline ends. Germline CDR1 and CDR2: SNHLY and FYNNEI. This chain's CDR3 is CASSESGPSLVGYTF. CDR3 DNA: TGTGCCAGCAGTGAATCAGGGCCTTCTTTAGTGGGCTACACCTTC.

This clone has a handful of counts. This chain's CDR3 is CASSLTGDTEAFF. CDR3 DNA: TGTGCCAGCAGCTTGACAGGGGATACTGAAGCTTTCTTT. The rearrangement links TRBV7-3 to TRBJ1-1, with 8 positions matching TRBD1. Germline assignment: CDR1 SGHTA and CDR2 FQGTGA. The V segment lost 3 bases and the J segment 5 bases; nucleotides outside the gene matches: 2. CDR3 length: 13 residues.

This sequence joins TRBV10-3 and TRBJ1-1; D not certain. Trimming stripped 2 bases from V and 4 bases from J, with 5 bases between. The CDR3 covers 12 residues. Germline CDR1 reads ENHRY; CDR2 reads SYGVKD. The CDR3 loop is CAISEVATEAFF. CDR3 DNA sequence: TGTGCCATCAGTGAGGTAGCCACTGAAGCTTTCTTT.

The CDR3 reads CASSQTPSPSRGYTF. In DNA form, the CDR3 reads TGCGCCAGCAGCCAGACCCCGAGTCCTTCTAGGGGCTACACCTTC. V and J are TRBV4-3 and TRBJ1-2; D call uncertain. Germline CDR1 and CDR2: LGHNA and YSLEER. V lost 3 bases to trimming and J lost 8 bases, with 19 bases between them. The CDR3 consists of 15 residues.

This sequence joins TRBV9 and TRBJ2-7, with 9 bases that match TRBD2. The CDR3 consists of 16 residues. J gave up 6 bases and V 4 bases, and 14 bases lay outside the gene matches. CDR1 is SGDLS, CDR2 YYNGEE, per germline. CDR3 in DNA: TGTGCCAGCAGCCCCACCGGGACTAGCATATGGAGCGAGCAGTACTTC. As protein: CASSPTGTSIWSEQYF.

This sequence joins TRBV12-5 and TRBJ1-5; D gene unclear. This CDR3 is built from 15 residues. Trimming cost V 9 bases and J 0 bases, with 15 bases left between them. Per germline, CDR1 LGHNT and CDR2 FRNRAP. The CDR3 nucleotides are TGTGCTAGAGCCAAACCAATTTATAGCAATCAGCCCCAGCATTTT. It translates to CARAKPIYSNQPQHF.